These T cell receptor beta chains were read from a single sample in a study of tumor and adjacent non-tumor tissue in lung cancer. TCRdb itself ran the multiplex PCR reads through MiXCR, one entry per CDR3 protein. The sample has approximately 79,000 distinct CDR3 sequences, roughly 62% seen once. The specimen sequenced was lung tumor tissue. The receptor source for this set is a man aged 70 or older with non-small cell lung cancer. Both conserved end residues are part of each CDR3.

j_call v_call cdr3_aa
TRBJ2-2 TRBV11-2 CARSSEAVATGELLF
TRBJ2-3 TRBV5-1 CASTRTVTDTQYF
TRBJ2-7 TRBV6-6 CASSSIGQACEQYF
TRBJ2-1 TRBV5-1 CASSGTLYYNKQFF
TRBJ2-6 TRBV2 CANRLTGTTNVLTF
TRBJ2-2 TRBV5-1 CASSGAGPTGELFF
TRBJ1-3 TRBV4-1 CASSQDLGVGNTIYF
TRBJ2-3 TRBV7-9 CASSLRQGSTVTQYF
TRBJ2-2 TRBV5-1 CASSLSTGQNTWELFF
TRBJ1-1 TRBV5-1 CASSLEQGQAFF
TRBJ2-7 TRBV6-5 CASSYQWVRPHEQYF
TRBJ1-1 TRBV5-1 CASSPGRGQMGTKAFF
TRBJ2-3 TRBV20-1 CSAPRAAGVTDTQYF
TRBJ2-7 TRBV30 CAWSPKTGLGAYEQYF
TRBJ2-2 TRBV4-1 CASNKAGTATTGELFF
TRBJ2-4 TRBV10-3 CVISESTPSQGTQYF
TRBJ2-7 TRBV11-3 CASSTGNNYEQYF
TRBJ2-5 TRBV6-6 CASSYLTEQETQYF
TRBJ2-7 TRBV30 CAWSPLAGAHYEQYF
TRBJ2-1 TRBV29-1 CSVEAGRGEPYNEHFF
TRBJ2-3 TRBV28 CASSLGGNGWGDTQYF
TRBJ2-7 TRBV5-1 CASSPPTYEQYF
TRBJ2-5 TRBV11-1 CASSLASRQTQYF
TRBJ2-1 TRBV5-5 CASSRAGQGVNEQFF
TRBJ2-5 TRBV5-1 CANSLEGIGIETQYF
TRBJ2-3 TRBV29-1 CSVEDRLVSSTDTQYF
TRBJ2-3 TRBV11-2 CASSLNRTTSTDTQYF
TRBJ1-1 TRBV6-1 CADSDRTAFF
TRBJ1-1 TRBV5-8 CASGLTVAGEAFF
TRBJ1-4 TRBV29-1 CSVGQYEKLFF
TRBJ2-1 TRBV6-1 CASTIGWYNEQSF
TRBJ2-7 TRBV6-5 CVNRQWDSYEQYF
TRBJ2-7 TRBV29-1 CSVGGAYVQYF
TRBJ1-2 TRBV4-2 CASSQEGRGRGYTF
TRBJ2-7 TRBV4-1 CASSHVAGLDEQYF
TRBJ2-1 TRBV6-5 CASSYYRTGIWNEQFF